This T cell receptor beta chain was captured in a study of blood T cells in healthy people across ages (dated by TCRdb to between 2014 and 2017). About the study as a whole: In model experiments, template switching captured roughly one uniquely barcoded TCR beta cDNA molecule for every two T cells. To track age-related changes in TCR beta repertoire diversity, the study relied on deep sequencing normalized with unique cDNA molecular identifiers. To avoid experimental bias, donors of different ages were randomly spread across the sequencing lanes. The donors were split into four age groups: young (average about 15 years), middle-aged (nearly 40), aged (about 56) and long-lived (approximately 89). For two donors (one aged 18 to 29 and one aged 80 or older), the study analyzed two additional independent replicas of 1 million unique cDNA reads from the same blood draw. Study-wide conclusions, independent of this receptor: Estimates of total diversity based on one million sequenced T cells were regarded as lower bounds and as underestimates. Bulk unsorted PBMC profiling prevented conclusive comparison of naive and antigen-experienced compartments. Compared with the aged group, the long-lived group had more naive CD4+ T cells, fewer expanded clones and increased TCR diversity, suggesting age selection. The percentage of naive T cells measured by flow cytometry correlated strongly with observed TCR beta diversity. Because the CMV infection status of the donors was unknown, age-related changes in expanded clonotypes may potentially have been confounded. As age increased, observed TCR beta diversity per million T cells dropped in a roughly linear way, and a significant reduction was already evident by age 40.

The 39 donors, aged about 6 to 95 years, were systemically healthy Caucasian individuals from Russia. Each donor gave around 9 milliliters of peripheral blood, collected into EDTA-treated Vacutainer tubes. PBMCs were isolated by Ficoll-Paque density-gradient centrifugation, with at least 7 million obtained per sample. Total RNA, at least 6 micrograms per sample, was extracted from PBMCs with Trizol reagent. The percentages of naive CD45RAhigh/CD27high T cells were determined by flow cytometry on a PBMC aliquot from every donor. CDR3 length: 16 amino acids, cysteine to phenylalanine. This entry keeps only the CDR3 DNA: 48 bases, framed from base 1. Sequences MNHEY (CDR1) and SVGEGT (CDR2) are obtained from the germline V gene. The germline V end is reduced by 5 bases and the J end by 0 bases; junction bases left unmatched: 9. To prepare the library, 5' RACE was applied. The sequencer was an Illumina HiSeq 2500. A second 7 to 11 cycle PCR used a sample-barcoded 5' primer and a J-beta primer mix. A unique molecular identifier was introduced onto each TCR beta cDNA molecule by a template-switch 5' adaptor carrying 12 random nucleotides. At least 3 million CDR3-containing paired-end reads were obtained from each sample. First-strand cDNA synthesis was performed from all RNA using the Mint cDNA synthesis kit, with priming by a TRBC-specific oligonucleotide. Following uracil-DNA glycosylase treatment, all cDNA underwent a first 18-cycle PCR with the universal primers M1SS and BC2_uni_R. The authors' analysis ran thus. For normalization, 1 million high-quality reads were randomly selected from each sample, with every read carrying a distinct molecular identifier. Instead of being binned into consensus sequences, reads with shared molecular identifiers were discarded. MiTCR, with a Q25 quality threshold and the strictest error-elimination algorithm, was used for CDR3 identification, clonotype clustering and error correction. Lower-bound total TCR beta diversity was estimated with a nonparametric unseen species model using Euler transformation. Through fastp at Q25 and MiXCR, TCRdb rebuilt clones from the public reads, retaining in-frame beta chains. Records with the same CDR3 protein are collapsed into one entry carrying the most frequent genes and DNA. For this entry, the V and J calls and clone size follow TCRdb and not the study's own pipeline. The sample contains 1,500,000 or so distinct CDR3 sequences, roughly 60% of them found a single time. The ten largest clones capture about 6.7% of the sample.

Worth noting for this clonotype: Its antigen target is currently unknown. Base-call qualities are not available, and no considerably larger clone is one nucleotide away.

The rearrangement joined TRBV6-2 or TRBV6-3 to TRBJ2-7; 8 of the junction bases match TRBD2. The sequencing sample was made of blood. The clonotype was recovered from a man aged 18 to 29 in good health. CDR3 loop: CASSPTGTRFSYEQYF. Here is the DNA: TGTGCCAGCAGTCCTACCGGGACTAGGTTCTCCTACGAGCAGTACTTC.